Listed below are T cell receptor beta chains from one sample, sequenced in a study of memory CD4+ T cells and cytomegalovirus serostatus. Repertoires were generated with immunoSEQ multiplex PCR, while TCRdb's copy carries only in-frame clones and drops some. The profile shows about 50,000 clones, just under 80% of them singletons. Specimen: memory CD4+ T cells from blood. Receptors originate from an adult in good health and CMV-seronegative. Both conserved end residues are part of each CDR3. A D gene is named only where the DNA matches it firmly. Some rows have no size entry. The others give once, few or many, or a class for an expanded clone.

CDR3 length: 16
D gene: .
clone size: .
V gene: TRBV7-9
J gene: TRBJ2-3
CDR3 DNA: TGTGCCAGCAGCTTAGCGACGGGGCTGGGCACAGATACGCAGTATTTT
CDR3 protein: CASSLATGLGTDTQYF

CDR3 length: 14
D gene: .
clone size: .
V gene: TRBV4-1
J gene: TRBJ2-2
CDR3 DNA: TGCGCCAGCAGCCGGCAGGAGAACACCGGGGAGCTGTTTTTT
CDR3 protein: CASSRQENTGELFF

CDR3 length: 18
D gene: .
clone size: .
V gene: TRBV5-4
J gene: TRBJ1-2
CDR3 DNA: TGTGCCAGCAGCTTGGGTGGTCCTTTCCAGTCGGACCCCTATGGCTACACCTTC
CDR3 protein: CASSLGGPFQSDPYGYTF

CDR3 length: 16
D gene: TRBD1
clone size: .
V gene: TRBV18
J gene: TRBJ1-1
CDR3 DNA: TGTGCCAGCCTTTTACAGGGGTTGGGGCGGAACACTGAAGCTTTCTTT
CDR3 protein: CASLLQGLGRNTEAFF

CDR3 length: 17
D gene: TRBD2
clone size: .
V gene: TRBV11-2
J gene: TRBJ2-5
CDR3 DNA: TGTGCCAGCCGCACAACGACTAGCGGGAGGGCCAGGGAGACCCAGTACTTC
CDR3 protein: CASRTTTSGRARETQYF

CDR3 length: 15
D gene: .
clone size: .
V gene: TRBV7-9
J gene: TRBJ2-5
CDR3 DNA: TGTGCCAGCTGCCCGGGTCAGGGTCTCCAAGAGACCCAGTACTTC
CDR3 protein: CASCPGQGLQETQYF

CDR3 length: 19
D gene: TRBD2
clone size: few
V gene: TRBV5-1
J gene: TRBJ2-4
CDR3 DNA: TGCGCCAGCAGCTTGACGGAACTAGCGGGAGCCGGAGCCAAAAACATTCAGTACTTC
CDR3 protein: CASSLTELAGAGAKNIQYF

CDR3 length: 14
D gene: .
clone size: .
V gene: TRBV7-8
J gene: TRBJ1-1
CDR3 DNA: TGTGCCAGCAGCATTGGACAGCAACGCACTGAAGCTTTCTTT
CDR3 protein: CASSIGQQRTEAFF

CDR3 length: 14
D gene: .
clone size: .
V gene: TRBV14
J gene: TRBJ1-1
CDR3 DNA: TGTGCCAGCAGCCCCTACATTGAAAGGGGTGAAGCTTTCTTT
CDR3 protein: CASSPYIERGEAFF

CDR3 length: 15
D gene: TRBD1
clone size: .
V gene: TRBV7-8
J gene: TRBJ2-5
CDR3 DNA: TGTGCCAGCAGCGCCCGAGCCGACAGGGTAGAGACCCAGTACTTC
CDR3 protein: CASSARADRVETQYF

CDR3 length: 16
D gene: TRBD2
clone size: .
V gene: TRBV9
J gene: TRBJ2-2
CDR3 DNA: TGTGCCAGCAGCGTAGGGGAAGCGGGAGAGATCGGGGAGCTGTTTTTT
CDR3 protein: CASSVGEAGEIGELFF

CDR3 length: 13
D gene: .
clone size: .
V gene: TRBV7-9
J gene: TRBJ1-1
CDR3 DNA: TGTGCCAGCGTCCCCCAGGGTGGCGCTGAAGCTTTCTTT
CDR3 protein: CASVPQGGAEAFF

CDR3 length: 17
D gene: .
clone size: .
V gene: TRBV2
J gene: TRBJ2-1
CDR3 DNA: TGTGCCAGCAGTGAAGGGGCCCACGTTAGCTCCTACAATGAGCAGTTCTTC
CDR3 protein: CASSEGAHVSSYNEQFF

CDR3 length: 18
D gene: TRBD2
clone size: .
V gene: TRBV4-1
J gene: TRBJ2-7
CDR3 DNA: TGCGCCAGCAGCCAAGTCCTCCGGAGCGGGAGTTTCCCTTACGAGCAGTACTTC
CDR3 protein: CASSQVLRSGSFPYEQYF

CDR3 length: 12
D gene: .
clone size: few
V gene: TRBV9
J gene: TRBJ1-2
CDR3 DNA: TGTGCCAGCAGCCCTATGGTGGGGGGCTACACCTTC
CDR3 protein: CASSPMVGGYTF

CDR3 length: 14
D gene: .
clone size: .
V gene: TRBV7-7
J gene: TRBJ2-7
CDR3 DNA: TGTGCTAGCAGCTTAGCTGGCCGGGATAACGAGCAGTACTTC
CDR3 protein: CASSLAGRDNEQYF

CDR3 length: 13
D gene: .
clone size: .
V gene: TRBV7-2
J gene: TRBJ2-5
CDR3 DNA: TGTGCCAGCAGCTTACTCCGCGCCGAGACCCAGTACTTC
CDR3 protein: CASSLLRAETQYF

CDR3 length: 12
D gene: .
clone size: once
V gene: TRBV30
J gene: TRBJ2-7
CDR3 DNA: TGTGCCTGGATGGGACGGAACTACGAGCAGTACTTC
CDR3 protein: CAWMGRNYEQYF

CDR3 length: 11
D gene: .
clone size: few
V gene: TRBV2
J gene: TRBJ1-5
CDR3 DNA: TGTGCCAGCAGTGAATACCGGTCCCAGCATTTT
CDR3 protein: CASSEYRSQHF

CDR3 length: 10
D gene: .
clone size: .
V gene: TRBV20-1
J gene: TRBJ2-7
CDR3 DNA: TGCAGTGCTGCTCGTCGAGAGCAGTACTTC
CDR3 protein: CSAARREQYF

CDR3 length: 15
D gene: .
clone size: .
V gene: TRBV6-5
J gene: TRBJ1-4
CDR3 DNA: TGTGCCAGCAGTTTCCGGGGTTTGGGGAATGAAAAACTGTTTTTT
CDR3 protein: CASSFRGLGNEKLFF

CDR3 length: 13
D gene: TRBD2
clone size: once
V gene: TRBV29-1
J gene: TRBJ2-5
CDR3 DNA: TGCAGCGTTTCACTAGCGGGAGGGGAGACCCAGTACTTC
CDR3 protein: CSVSLAGGETQYF

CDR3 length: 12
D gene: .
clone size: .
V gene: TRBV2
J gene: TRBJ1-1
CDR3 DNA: TGTGCCAGCAGCCGAACGGGTTTTGAAGCTTTCTTT
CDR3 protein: CASSRTGFEAFF

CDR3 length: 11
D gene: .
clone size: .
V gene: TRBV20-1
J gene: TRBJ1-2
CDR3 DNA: TGCAGTGCTAATGACCTCCGCGGCTACACCTTC
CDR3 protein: CSANDLRGYTF

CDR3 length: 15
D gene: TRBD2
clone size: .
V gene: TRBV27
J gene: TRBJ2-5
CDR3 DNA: TGTGCCAGCAGTTTATTTGCGGGAGGGAGGGAGACCCAGTACTTC
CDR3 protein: CASSLFAGGRETQYF

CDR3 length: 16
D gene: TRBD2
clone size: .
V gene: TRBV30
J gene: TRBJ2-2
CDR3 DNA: TGTGCCTGGAGAATTAGCGGGAGGCATCAAACCGGGGAGCTGTTTTTT
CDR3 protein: CAWRISGRHQTGELFF